Detailed here is one TCR beta chain. This clone's antigen is unknown. The record has no base qualities; no much larger clone is one base away. Using the deep immunoSEQ assay, TCR CDR3 regions were amplified from genomic DNA by multiplex PCR. Extracted genomic DNA from each cell subset was spread evenly across all wells of several immunoSEQ 96-well plates, with each plate serving as a replicate. Each replicate PCR for sorted subsets received around 0.2 ug genomic DNA, equal to around 32,000 T cell genomes. Purified libraries were quantified with a Qubit 3.0 fluorometer, sized on a Bioanalyzer 2100, and re-quantified with the KAPA Library Quantification kit. Every immunoSEQ 96-well plate was sequenced on a separate single-read 150-cycle Illumina NextSeq 550 flow cell. Concerning the study's data processing: Because only junctional sequences without quality scores were contained in the immunoSEQ output, filtering matching that applied to full-length reads could not be performed. Sequences were annotated with PyIR, a Python wrapper for IgBLAST v1.9, and V/J genes and CDR3 were assigned using IMGT germline references. Reads were filtered out if the reads had weak V/J assignments (E-value above 1e-6), no CDR3, stop codons, out-of-frame junctions, or ambiguous translated residues. V3J clonotypes were defined as sequences sharing the same inferred V gene, J gene, and CDR3 amino acid sequence. Percentage overlap between repertoires was computed as shared unique clonotypes divided by the size of the smaller repertoire. Richness of each repertoire was evaluated using RTK rarefaction, the Chao1 estimator, and Recon v2.1 estimates of unobserved clonotypes. For all TCRbeta clonotypes obtained by the gDNA method from a few donors, generation probabilities were computed with OLGA. Sourced from immuneACCESS, this table was stored by TCRdb with only in-frame sequences that have V and J called. A share of the clones is absent; for the studies checked, an unresolved V gene accounts for under half, and the remainder has no known explanation. That table furnishes V, J and clone size, whereas the DNA furnished D and trimming. The sample table holds over 800,000 clones, of which nearly 95% were seen once. The top ten constitute 24% of the sample.

The data were obtained in a study of shared clonotypes between healthy human individuals (dated by TCRdb to 2019 to 2021). Broadly, across the study: A few men and two women, aged 18 to 49 years, made up the cohort. Blood TCR repertoires of roughly five healthy adults were deeply sequenced to estimate repertoire size and the extent of clonotype sharing between individuals. Between about 0.85 and 10 billion PBMCs per donor were obtained by leukapheresis. For each donor, three plates each were used for CD4 naive and CD4 memory, two plates were used for CD8 naive, and one plate was used for CD8 memory. To increase sequencing depth and limit assay-specific biases, TCR repertoire library preparation and sequencing were carried out by different laboratories using diverse techniques.

On the study overall, not on this receptor specifically: Sharing across a few donors was observed for around 5% of naive CD4, less than 4% of naive CD8, about 2.3% of memory CD4, and less than 0.45% of memory CD8 clonotypes. Because the study included only a small number of donors, the genetic and exposure-history diversity represented was limited. Sampling was restricted to blood, and TCR repertoires in tissue are likely to differ from TCR repertoires in blood. Larger estimated clonotype richness was generally found for naive subsets than for memory subsets. Clonotypes shared by all four sorted-subset donors showed higher generation probabilities than non-shared clonotypes. Incomplete sequencing was indicated by rarefaction of sorted-subset datasets, despite the large sequencing depth. Pairwise subsampling indicated that sequencing depth was expected to affect the degree of clonotype sharing among donors.

CD8 naive samples were CD45RO-negative cells positively selected for CCR7, giving a CD45RA+CCR7+ population that excluded TemRA cells. Donors were healthy HIV-negative adults with no recently reported acute infections or vaccinations. Every donor was a Caucasian adult residing in Nashville, Tennessee, USA. After blood collection by leukapheresis, PBMCs were isolated using Ficoll-Histopaque density gradient centrifugation and then cryopreserved in the vapor phase of liquid nitrogen. Purity and quantity of every magnetically sorted T cell population were checked by analytical flow cytometry. From each sorted fraction, genomic DNA was isolated and quantified by UV absorbance on a Nanodrop 2000c. Sequenced sample: naive CD8+ T cells sorted from blood. Read against the paper, the sample's cell subset or site label means: CD45RA+CCR7+. The clonotype originates from a man aged 25-45 years in good health.

The CDR3 amino acid sequence is: CASSAPHTGGRGYEQYF. DNA sequence: TGTGCCAGCAGTGCCCCCCATACGGGGGGCCGGGGCTACGAGCAGTACTTC. The sequence is built from TRBV6-1 and TRBJ2-7; TRBD2 is a possible D gene, resting on 7 matching bases. CDR1 and CDR2 were assigned from the germline V gene as MNHNS and SASEGT. The CDR3, from cysteine to phenylalanine, totals 17 residues. The retained sequence is limited to the CDR3, 51 bases, with the frame set at the first base. At the junction V is shortened by 4 bases and J by 3 bases, with 22 bases in between.